These 23 T cell receptor beta chains were sequenced from one sample in a study of shared clonotypes between healthy human individuals (dated by TCRdb to the early 2020s). Libraries were prepared through the immunoSEQ multiplex PCR assay. TCRdb's version of the immuneACCESS table is confined to in-frame rearrangements and falls short of the full clone set. An unresolved V gene accounts for under half of the shortfall where checked; the remainder is of unknown origin. The sample records around 2.5 million clones, approximately 94% of which are singletons. About 0.34% of the sample lies in the top ten. The sample consisted of naive CD4+ T cells from PBMCs. Reading the label with the study, this specimen's cell subset or site is: CD45RA+ positively selected. The receptors originated from a young man in good health. Some clones in this sample may be carry-over from other donors' samples.

This chain uses TRBV19 with TRBJ2-7; possibly TRBD1 for D (6 bases). The CDR3 is 13 amino acids. CDR1 and CDR2 (germline): LNHDA, SQIVND (reference sequence). Trimming took off 9 bases at V and 3 bases at J, with 15 bases between the two ends. The CDR3 bases are TGTGCCAGCAGGTTCCGGGACAACTACGAGCAGTACTTC. The encoded protein is CASRFRDNYEQYF. The entire variable domain, with the rest obtained from reference TRBV19 and TRBJ2-7, is as follows: DGGITQSPKYLFRKEGQNVTLSCEQNLNHDAMYWYRQDPGQGLRLIYYSQIVNDFQKGDIAEGYSVSREKKESFPLTVTSAQKNPTAFYLCASRFRDNYEQYFGPGTRLTVT.

The chain couples TRBV6-1 to TRBJ1-2; TRBD1 is a possible D gene (5 bases). Germline V gene sequence: CDR1 MNHNS, CDR2 SASEGT. V was trimmed by 6 bases and J by 4 bases, leaving 18 bases between them. The CDR3 is made up of 15 amino acids. The CDR3 reads CASRGTQRVLYGYTF. DNA for the CDR3: TGTGCCAGCAGGGGGACTCAGAGGGTCCTCTATGGCTACACCTTC.

The chain joins TRBV18 to TRBJ2-7; TRBD2 might be the D (6 bases). Germline V gene sequence: CDR1 KGHSH, CDR2 LQKENI. V shed 4 bases and J shed 5 bases, with 12 bases lying between them. The CDR3 has 13 residues. The CDR3 DNA reads TGTGCCAGCTCACGGCTGGGGGGAAACGAGCAGTACTTC. Its protein product is CASSRLGGNEQYF.

The chain links TRBV27 to TRBJ2-7, with 8 bases that match TRBD1. The CDR3 is 15 amino acids. V was pared by 3 bases and J by 1 base, with 5 bases of the junction left unmatched. CDR1 and CDR2 (germline): MNHEY, SMNVEV (reference sequence). The CDR3 DNA reads as TGTGCCAGCAGTTTCGTCCAGGGGGCATCCTACGAGCAGTACTTC. It specifies CASSFVQGASYEQYF.

The chain uses TRBV28 and TRBJ2-7, with D perhaps TRBD2 (6 bases). V was pared by 5 bases and J by 6 bases, with 17 bases between. Germline lookup yields CDR1 MDHEN and CDR2 SYDVKM. This CDR3 is built from 14 residues. Here the CDR3 DNA reads TGTGCCAGCAGTCCCGCCGGGACTCCAACCGAGCAGTACTTC. It translates to CASSPAGTPTEQYF.

The chain joins TRBV9 to TRBJ2-3, with D unresolved. Per germline, CDR1 SGDLS and CDR2 YYNGEE. The length of the CDR3 is 11 residues. V lost 4 bases and J 6 bases, leaving 6 bases between the germline ends. CDR3 sequence (DNA): TGTGCCAGCAGCATAGCCGATACGCAGTATTTT. Translated, it gives CASSIADTQYF.

This clone was recorded a few times. CDR3: CALTGAGSNQPQHF. DNA for the CDR3: TGTGCCTTGACTGGGGCGGGTAGCAATCAGCCCCAGCATTTT. V is TRBV30 and J is TRBJ1-5, with D perhaps matching TRBD1 (5 bases). In germline, CDR1 is GTSNPN, CDR2 SVGIG (reference sequence). V was clipped by 7 bases and J by 0 bases, with 13 bases between them. The CDR3 is made up of 14 amino acids.

The rearrangement links TRBV28 to TRBJ2-4, with TRBD1 matching over 7 bases. Losses at the gene ends were 3 bases for V and 2 bases for J; bases not matched to a gene: 4. This CDR3 region has 15 residues. Germline V gives CDR1 MDHEN, CDR2 SYDVKM. CDR3 bases: TGTGCCAGCAGTTTGACAGGGATCTCCAAAAACATTCAGTACTTC. Translation gives CASSLTGISKNIQYF.

V is TRBV2 and J is TRBJ1-5; 8 bases fit TRBD1. CDR3 length: 14 amino acids. With 8 bases clipped from V and 5 bases from J, the junction kept 8 bases outside the gene matches. Germline assignment: CDR1 SNHLY and CDR2 FYNNEI. The CDR3 DNA is TGTGCCAGCGCGGAGACAGGGGATTATCAGCCCCAGCATTTT. Its protein product is CASAETGDYQPQHF.

In this sample, this clone turned up once. This chain uses TRBV7-2 with TRBJ1-1; D call uncertain. Trimming took off 3 bases at V and 5 bases at J, with 13 bases between the two ends. Germline V gene data show CDR1 as SGHTA and CDR2 as FQGNSA. There are 14 residues in the CDR3. The CDR3 protein is CASSFTNRVTEAFF. The CDR3 bases are TGTGCCAGCAGCTTCACAAACAGAGTAACTGAAGCTTTCTTT.

The V gene is TRBV7-3, the J gene TRBJ2-3; D is uncertain. V was clipped by 3 bases and J by 1 base, with 8 bases between them. Germline CDR1 and CDR2: SGHTA and FQGTGA. The CDR3 sequence is 14 residues long. CDR3 nucleotide sequence: TGTGCCAGCAGCTTTAATGGCCGCACAGATACGCAGTATTTT. Protein: CASSFNGRTDTQYF. Based on the CDR3 plus reference TRBV7-3 and TRBJ2-3, the full variable domain is GAGVSQTPSNKVTEKGKYVELRCDPISGHTALYWYRQSLGQGPEFLIYFQGTGAADDSGLPNDRFFAVRPEGSVSTLKIQRTERGDSAVYLCASSFNGRTDTQYFGPGTRLTVL.

Of note for this clone: Other nucleotide sequences in the sample specify the same CDR3. V gene TRBV5-1 combines with J gene TRBJ2-1; possibly TRBD1 for D (6 bases). The V and J ends lost 0 bases and 3 bases respectively, with 10 bases between them. The CDR3 loop spans 15 amino acids. Germline V gene lookup returns CDR1 SGHRS and CDR2 YFSETQ. CDR3 sequence: CASSLAQGFYNEQFF. CDR3 nucleotides: TGCGCCAGCAGCTTGGCACAGGGCTTCTACAATGAGCAGTTCTTC.

The chain recombines TRBV5-1 with TRBJ2-7; D remains ambiguous. The V and J ends lost 1 base and 5 bases respectively, with 13 bases between them. The germline V gene encodes CDR1 SGHRS and CDR2 YFSETQ. This CDR3 contains 14 residues. The CDR3 protein is CASSLFGLENEQYF. The CDR3 nucleotides are TGCGCCAGCAGCTTGTTTGGGTTGGAAAACGAGCAGTACTTC. The entire variable domain, with the rest obtained from reference TRBV5-1 and TRBJ2-7, is as follows: KAGVTQTPRYLIKTRGQQVTLSCSPISGHRSVSWYQQTPGQGLQFLFEYFSETQRNKGNFPGRFSGRQFSNSRSEMNVSTLELGDSALYLCASSLFGLENEQYFGPGTRLTVT.

In the case of this clone: Within the sample, other DNA sequences also encode this same CDR3. The genes are TRBV18 and TRBJ2-5; TRBD2 might be the D (5 bases). Germline V gives CDR1 KGHSH, CDR2 LQKENI. This CDR3 has 13 residues. The V end was cut by 6 bases, the J end by 3 bases, with 11 bases between. The CDR3 loop reads CASSPGLEETQYF. The DNA of the CDR3 is TGTGCCAGCTCGCCCGGACTTGAAGAGACCCAGTACTTC.

V is TRBV14 and J is TRBJ2-2, with D unclear. CDR1 is SGHDN, CDR2 FVKESK, per germline. The ends were cut back, 1 base at V and 4 bases at J, with 7 bases in the middle. The CDR3 is 14 amino acids. The CDR3 nucleotides are TGTGCCAGCAGCCAAGTTGTCTTCACCGGGGAGCTGTTTTTT. Translated, it gives CASSQVVFTGELFF.

The rearrangement uses TRBV4-3 and TRBJ1-1, with TRBD1 as a possible D gene (5 bases). Germline CDR1 and CDR2: LGHNA and YSLEER. This CDR3 is 16 amino acids long. Trimming stripped 0 bases from V and 4 bases from J, with 15 bases between. The CDR3 coding sequence is TGCGCCAGCAGCCAAGAGATCGTGGGGGGGGGCACTGAAGCTTTCTTT. It specifies CASSQEIVGGGTEAFF.

The CDR3 bases are TGTGCCAGCAGTTCACACCGGATTTCTTCGGCCAAAAACATTCAGTACTTC. Its translation is CASSSHRISSAKNIQYF. The rearrangement uses TRBV27 and TRBJ2-4; D not resolved. The ends were cut back, 4 bases at V and 1 base at J, with 17 bases in the middle. The CDR3 length is 17 residues. Germline values: CDR1 MNHEY, CDR2 SMNVEV (reference sequence).

The V call is TRBV6-6, the J call TRBJ2-1, with 9 positions matching TRBD2. The CDR3 sequence is 16 residues long. J gave up 1 base and V 10 bases, and 11 bases lay outside the gene matches. The germline V gene has CDR1 MNHNY and CDR2 SVGAGI (reference sequence). Here the CDR3 reads CATASSSGTSYNEQFF. CDR3 DNA sequence: TGTGCCACCGCTTCATCTAGCGGGACGTCCTACAATGAGCAGTTCTTC.

The chain couples TRBV10-3 to TRBJ2-2; D possibly corresponds to TRBD1 (6 bases). Germline V gives CDR1 ENHRY, CDR2 SYGVKD. V lost 5 bases and J lost 4, with 11 bases in between. CDR3 length: 14 amino acids. CDR3 in DNA: TGTGCCATCAGTAAAACAGGGTCCACCGGGGAGCTGTTTTTT. Protein sequence: CAISKTGSTGELFF.

The chain carries TRBV7-2 and TRBJ2-2; D is unresolved. The CDR3 loop spans 15 amino acids. Germline V gives CDR1 SGHTA, CDR2 FQGNSA. V shed 5 bases and J shed 7 bases, with 17 bases lying between them. The CDR3 DNA reads as TGTGCCAGCAGCCTAATCAGCGCCCGGGTCGGGGAGCTGTTTTTT. It translates to CASSLISARVGELFF.

Concerning this clone itself: This sample includes further DNA sequences coding for the same CDR3. CDR3 residues: CASSLAGATDTQYF. CDR3 nucleotide sequence: TGTGCCAGCAGCTTAGCGGGAGCCACAGATACGCAGTATTTT. This sequence joins TRBV11-3 and TRBJ2-3; D may be TRBD2 (6 bases). CDR1 and CDR2 (germline): SGHNT, YENEEA. The CDR3 runs to 14 residues. Trimming removed 1 base at V and 2 bases at J, with 7 bases between.

The genes are TRBV4-1 and TRBJ1-1; D might be TRBD1 (6 bases). Germline CDR1 MGHRA, CDR2 YSYEKL. V lost 2 bases and J 6 bases, leaving 16 bases between the germline ends. The length of the CDR3 is 15 residues. The CDR3 DNA follows: TGCGCCAGCAGCCAACCAACAGGGCCCGTCCCTGAAGCTTTCTTT. Translated, it gives CASSQPTGPVPEAFF.

The chain is built from TRBV5-1 and TRBJ2-5; weak D call: TRBD2 (6 bases). The CDR3 sequence is 15 residues long. Germline assignment: CDR1 SGHRS and CDR2 YFSETQ. Trimming shortened V by 7 bases and J by 2 bases, and 18 bases separated the two germline ends. This CDR3 reads CASASGLTLQETQYF. The CDR3 coding sequence is TGCGCCAGCGCCTCAGGACTAACCCTTCAAGAGACCCAGTACTTC.